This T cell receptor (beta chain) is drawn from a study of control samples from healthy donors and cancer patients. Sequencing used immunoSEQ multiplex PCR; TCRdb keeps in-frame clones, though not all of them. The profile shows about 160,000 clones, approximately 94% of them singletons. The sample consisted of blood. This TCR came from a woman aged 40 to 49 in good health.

CDR3 DNA sequence: TGTGCCAGCAGCTCAGGGACAGGGGTAGGAGAGACCCAGTACTTC. Encoded protein: CASSSGTGVGETQYF. This chain links TRBV11-3 with TRBJ2-5; 10 bases match TRBD1. V shed 4 bases and J 4 bases; nucleotides not matched to a gene: 6. There are 15 residues in the CDR3. The germline CDR1 and CDR2 sequences are SGHNT and YENEEA.